This TCR beta chain came from a study of T cell changes during pregnancy in multiple sclerosis. V was pared by 3 bases and J by 1 base, with 4 bases of the junction left unmatched. Looked up from germline, CDR1 is SGDLS and CDR2 is YYNGEE. The length of the CDR3 is 16 residues. Some clones are missing from TCRdb's copy, which holds only in-frame ones; the method was immunoSEQ multiplex PCR. The repertoire includes roughly 48,000 clones, around 92% of them detected once, and approximately 0.9% sits in the top ten. This sequence was found in a female donor in good health, enrolled as a control in a pregnancy study. The specimen comprised CD4+ T cells from peripheral blood mononuclear cells, sampled in the second trimester of pregnancy. The V and J genes are TRBV9 and TRBJ2-1; TRBD2 matches at 10 bases. CDR3 coding DNA: TGTGCCAGCAGCGATAGCGGGAGGCGGTCCTACAATGAGCAGTTCTTC. Translating it yields CASSDSGRRSYNEQFF.